This entry features one T cell receptor (beta chain) sequence. The sample originates from a study of T cell changes during pregnancy in multiple sclerosis. Germline lookup yields CDR1 SGHAT and CDR2 FQDESV (reference sequence). The V end was cut by 4 bases, the J end by 3 bases, with 22 bases between. CDR3 length: 17 amino acids. Sequencing used immunoSEQ multiplex PCR; TCRdb keeps in-frame clones, though not all of them. The table includes 40,000 to 60,000 clones, 92% detected once. The source material was CD4+ T cells from peripheral blood mononuclear cells, sampled after pregnancy. The sequence was obtained from a female donor with multiple sclerosis, enrolled in a pregnancy study. This chain joins TRBV11-1 and TRBJ2-7; perhaps TRBD1 as D (5 bases). In DNA, the CDR3 is TGTGCCAGCAGCTCCCGAGTGGGGCAGAAAAAAATCTACGAGCAGTACTTC. Translation: CASSSRVGQKKIYEQYF. Complete variable domain (other parts from reference TRBV11-1 and TRBJ2-7): EAEVAQSPRYKITEKSQAVAFWCDPISGHATLYWYRQILGQGPELLVQFQDESVVDDSQLPKDRFSAERLKGVDSTLKIQPAELGDSAMYLCASSSRVGQKKIYEQYFGPGTRLTVT.